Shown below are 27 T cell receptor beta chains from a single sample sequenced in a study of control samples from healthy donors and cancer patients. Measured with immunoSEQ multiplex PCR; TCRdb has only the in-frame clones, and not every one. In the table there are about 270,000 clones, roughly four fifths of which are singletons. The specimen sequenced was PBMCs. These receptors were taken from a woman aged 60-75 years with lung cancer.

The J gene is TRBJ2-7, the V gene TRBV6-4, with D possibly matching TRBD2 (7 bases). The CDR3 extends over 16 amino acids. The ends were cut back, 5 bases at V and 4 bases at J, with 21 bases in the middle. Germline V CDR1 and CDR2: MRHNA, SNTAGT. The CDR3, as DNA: TGTGCCAGCAGTCACCTCGCGGGGGCCCGAACTTACGAGCAGTACTTC. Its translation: CASSHLAGARTYEQYF.

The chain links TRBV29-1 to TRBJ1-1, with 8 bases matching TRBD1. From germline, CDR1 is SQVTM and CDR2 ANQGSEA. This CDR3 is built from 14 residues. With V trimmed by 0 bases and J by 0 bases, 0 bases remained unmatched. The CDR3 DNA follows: TGCAGCGTTGAAGACAGGGGGCTGAACACTGAAGCTTTCTTT. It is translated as CSVEDRGLNTEAFF.

CDR3 region: CASSSGQPFATQYF. CDR3 sequence (DNA): TGTGCCAGCAGCTCGGGACAGCCATTCGCGACCCAGTACTTC. V is TRBV11-2 and J is TRBJ2-5; TRBD1 agrees at 7 bases. V lost 4 bases, J lost 7 bases, and 9 bases stayed unmatched. From germline, CDR1 is SGHAT and CDR2 FQNNGV. There are 14 residues in the CDR3. Together with reference TRBV11-2 and TRBJ2-5, the CDR3 gives the full variable domain: EAGVAQSPRYKIIEKRQSVAFWCNPISGHATLYWYQQILGQGPKLLIQFQNNGVVDDSQLPKDRFSAERLKGVDSTLKIQPAKLEDSAVYLCASSSGQPFATQYFGPGTRLLVL.

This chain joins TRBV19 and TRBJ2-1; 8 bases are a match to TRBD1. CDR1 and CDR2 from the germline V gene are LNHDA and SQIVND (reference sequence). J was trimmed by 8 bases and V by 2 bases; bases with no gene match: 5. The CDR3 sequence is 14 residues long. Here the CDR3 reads CASSIQAGGYEQFF. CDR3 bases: TGTGCCAGTAGTATACAGGCAGGGGGCTATGAGCAGTTCTTC.

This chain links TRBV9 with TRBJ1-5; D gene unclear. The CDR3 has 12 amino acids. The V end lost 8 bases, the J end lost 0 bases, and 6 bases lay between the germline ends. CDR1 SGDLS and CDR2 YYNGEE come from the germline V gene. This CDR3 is CARDHSNQPQHF. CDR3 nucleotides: TGTGCCAGGGACCATAGCAATCAGCCCCAGCATTTT. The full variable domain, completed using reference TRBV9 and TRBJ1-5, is DSGVTQTPKHLITATGQRVTLRCSPRSGDLSVYWYQQSLDQGLQFLIQYYNGEERAKGNILERFSAQQFPDLHSELNLSSLELGDSALYFCARDHSNQPQHFGDGTRLSIL.

In DNA form, the CDR3 reads TGTGCCAGCAGGCAGAGCGGATATGGCTACACCTTC. Protein: CASRQSGYGYTF. The chain uses TRBV2 and TRBJ1-2, with D unclear. Germline values: CDR1 SNHLY, CDR2 FYNNEI. V gave up 6 bases and J gave up 5 bases, with 10 bases separating them. This CDR3 has 12 amino acids.

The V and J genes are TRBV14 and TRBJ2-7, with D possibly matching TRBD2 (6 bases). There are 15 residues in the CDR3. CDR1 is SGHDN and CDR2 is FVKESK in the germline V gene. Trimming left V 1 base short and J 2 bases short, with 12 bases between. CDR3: CASSQGSGLPYEQYF. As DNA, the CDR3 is TGTGCCAGCAGCCAAGGGTCGGGACTTCCCTACGAGCAGTACTTC.

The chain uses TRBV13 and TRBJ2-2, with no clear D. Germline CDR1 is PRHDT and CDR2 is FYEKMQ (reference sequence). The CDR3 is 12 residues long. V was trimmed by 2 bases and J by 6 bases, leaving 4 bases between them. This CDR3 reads CASSLISGELFF. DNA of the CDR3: TGTGCCAGCAGCTTAATCTCCGGGGAGCTGTTTTTT. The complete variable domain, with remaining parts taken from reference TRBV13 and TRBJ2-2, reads AAGVIQSPRHLIKEKRETATLKCYPIPRHDTVYWYQQGPGQDPQFLISFYEKMQSDKGSIPDRFSAQQFSDYHSELNMSSLELGDSALYFCASSLISGELFFGEGSRLTVL.

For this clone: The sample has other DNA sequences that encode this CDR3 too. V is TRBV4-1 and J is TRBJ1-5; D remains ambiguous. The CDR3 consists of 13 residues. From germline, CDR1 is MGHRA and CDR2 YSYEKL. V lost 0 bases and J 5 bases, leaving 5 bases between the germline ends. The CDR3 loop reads CASSQERDQPQHF. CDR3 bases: TGCGCCAGCAGCCAAGAACGGGATCAGCCCCAGCATTTT.

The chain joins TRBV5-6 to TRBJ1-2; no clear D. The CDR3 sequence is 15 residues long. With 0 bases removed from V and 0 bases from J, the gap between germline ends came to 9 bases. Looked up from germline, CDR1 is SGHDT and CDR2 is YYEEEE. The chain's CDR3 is CASSLGRNSNYGYTF. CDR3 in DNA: TGTGCCAGCAGCTTGGGACGTAATTCTAACTATGGCTACACCTTC.

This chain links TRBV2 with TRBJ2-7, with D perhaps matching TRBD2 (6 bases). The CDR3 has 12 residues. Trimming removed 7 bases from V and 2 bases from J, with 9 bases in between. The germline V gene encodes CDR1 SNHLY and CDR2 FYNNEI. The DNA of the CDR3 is TGTGCCAGCAAAAGGGAGGCCTACGAGCAGTACTTC. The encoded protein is CASKREAYEQYF.

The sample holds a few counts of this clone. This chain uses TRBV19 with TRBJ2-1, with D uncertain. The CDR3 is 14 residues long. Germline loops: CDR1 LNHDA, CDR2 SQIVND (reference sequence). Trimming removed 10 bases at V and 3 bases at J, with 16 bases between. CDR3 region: CATNQLVGYNEQFF. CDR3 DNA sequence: TGTGCCACCAACCAGTTAGTCGGCTACAATGAGCAGTTCTTC.

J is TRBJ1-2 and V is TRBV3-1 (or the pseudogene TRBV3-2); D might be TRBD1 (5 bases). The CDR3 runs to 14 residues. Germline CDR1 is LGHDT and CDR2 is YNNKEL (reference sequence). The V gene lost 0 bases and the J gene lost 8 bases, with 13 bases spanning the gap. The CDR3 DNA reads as TGTGCCAGCAGCCAAGATTACGGGGCCAGCGGCTACACCTTC. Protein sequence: CASSQDYGASGYTF.

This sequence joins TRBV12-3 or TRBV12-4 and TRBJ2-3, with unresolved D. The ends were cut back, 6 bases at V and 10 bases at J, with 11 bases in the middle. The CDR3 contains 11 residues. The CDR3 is CASSNPNPQYF. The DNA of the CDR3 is TGTGCCAGCAGCAACCCAAACCCGCAGTATTTT.

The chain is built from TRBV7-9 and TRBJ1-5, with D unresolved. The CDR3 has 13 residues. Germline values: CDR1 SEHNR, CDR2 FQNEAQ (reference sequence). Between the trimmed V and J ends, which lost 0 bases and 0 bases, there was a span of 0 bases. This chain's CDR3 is CASSLASNQPQHF. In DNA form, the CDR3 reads TGTGCCAGCAGCTTAGCTAGCAATCAGCCCCAGCATTTT.

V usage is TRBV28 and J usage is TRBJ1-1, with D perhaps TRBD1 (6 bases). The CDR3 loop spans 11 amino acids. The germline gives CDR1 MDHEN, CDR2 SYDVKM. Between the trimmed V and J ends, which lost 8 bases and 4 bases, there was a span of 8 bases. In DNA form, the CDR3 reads TGTGCCAGCGGGGGGCCCACTGAAGCTTTCTTT. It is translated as CASGGPTEAFF. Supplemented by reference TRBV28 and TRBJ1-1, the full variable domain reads DVKVTQSSRYLVKRTGEKVFLECVQDMDHENMFWYRQDPGLGLRLIYFSYDVKMKEKGDIPEGYSVSREKKERFSLILESASTNQTSMYLCASGGPTEAFFGQGTRLTVV.

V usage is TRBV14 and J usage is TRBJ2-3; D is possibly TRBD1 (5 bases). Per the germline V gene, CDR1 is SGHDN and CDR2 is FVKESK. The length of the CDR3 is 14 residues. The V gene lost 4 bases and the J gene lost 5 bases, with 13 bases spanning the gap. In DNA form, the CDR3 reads TGTGCCAGCAGCCGACAGACACGCGTAGATACGCAGTATTTT. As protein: CASSRQTRVDTQYF.

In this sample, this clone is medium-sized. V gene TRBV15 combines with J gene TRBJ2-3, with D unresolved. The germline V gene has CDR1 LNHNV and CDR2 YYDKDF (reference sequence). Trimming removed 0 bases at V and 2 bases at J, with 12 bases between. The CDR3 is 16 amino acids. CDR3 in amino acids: CATSRDLASFTDTQYF. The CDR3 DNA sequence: TGTGCCACCAGCAGAGATCTGGCCAGCTTCACAGATACGCAGTATTTT.

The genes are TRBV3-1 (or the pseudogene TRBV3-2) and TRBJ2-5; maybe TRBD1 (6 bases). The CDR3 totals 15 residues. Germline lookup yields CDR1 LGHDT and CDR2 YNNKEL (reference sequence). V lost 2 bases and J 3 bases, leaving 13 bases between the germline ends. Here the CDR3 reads CASSQKGWDKETQYF. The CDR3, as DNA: TGTGCCAGCAGCCAAAAAGGGTGGGACAAAGAGACCCAGTACTTC.

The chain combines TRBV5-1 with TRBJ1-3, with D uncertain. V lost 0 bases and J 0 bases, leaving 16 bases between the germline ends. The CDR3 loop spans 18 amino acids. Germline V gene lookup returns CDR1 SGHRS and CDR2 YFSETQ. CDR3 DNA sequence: TGCGCCAGCAGCTTGGGGCTGGAACTGGCGGTCTCTGGAAACACCATATATTTT. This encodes CASSLGLELAVSGNTIYF.

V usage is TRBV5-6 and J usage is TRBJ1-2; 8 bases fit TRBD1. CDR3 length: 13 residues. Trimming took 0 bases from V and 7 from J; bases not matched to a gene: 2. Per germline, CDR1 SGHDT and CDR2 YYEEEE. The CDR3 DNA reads TGTGCCAGCAGCTTGGCCCAGGGGGCTGGCTACACCTTC. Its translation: CASSLAQGAGYTF.

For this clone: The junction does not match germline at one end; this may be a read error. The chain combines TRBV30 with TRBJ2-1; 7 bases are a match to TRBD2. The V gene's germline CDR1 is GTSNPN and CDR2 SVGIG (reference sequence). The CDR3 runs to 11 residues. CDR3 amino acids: CAWTQGGWGVF. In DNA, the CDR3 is TGTGCCTGGACTCAGGGAGGGTGGGGAGTCTTC.

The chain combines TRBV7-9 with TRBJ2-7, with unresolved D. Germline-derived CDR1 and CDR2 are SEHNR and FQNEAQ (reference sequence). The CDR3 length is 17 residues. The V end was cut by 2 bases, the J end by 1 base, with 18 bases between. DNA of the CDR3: TGTGCCAGCAGCTTATCCGCCAGTATCTTTAAGTCCTACGAGCAGTACTTC. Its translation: CASSLSASIFKSYEQYF.

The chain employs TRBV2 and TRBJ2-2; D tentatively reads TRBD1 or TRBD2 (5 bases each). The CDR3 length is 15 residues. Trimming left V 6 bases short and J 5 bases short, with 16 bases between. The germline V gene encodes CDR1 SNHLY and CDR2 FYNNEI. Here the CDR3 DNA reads TGTGCCAGCAGGCCGGGACGGATAGTAACCGGGGAGCTGTTTTTT. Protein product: CASRPGRIVTGELFF.

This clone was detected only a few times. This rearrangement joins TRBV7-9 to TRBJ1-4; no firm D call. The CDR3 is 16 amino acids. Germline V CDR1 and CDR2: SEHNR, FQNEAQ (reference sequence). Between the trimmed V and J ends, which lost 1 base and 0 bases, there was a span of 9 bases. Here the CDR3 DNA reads TGTGCCAGCAGCTTAGTATCCGGGACAACTAATGAAAAACTGTTTTTT. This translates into CASSLVSGTTNEKLFF.

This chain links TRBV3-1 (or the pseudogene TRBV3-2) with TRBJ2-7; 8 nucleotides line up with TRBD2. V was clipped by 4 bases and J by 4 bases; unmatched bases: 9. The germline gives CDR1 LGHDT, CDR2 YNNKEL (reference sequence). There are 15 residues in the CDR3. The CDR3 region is CASSPQLAEFYEQYF. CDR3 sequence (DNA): TGTGCCAGCAGCCCCCAACTAGCGGAGTTTTACGAGCAGTACTTC.

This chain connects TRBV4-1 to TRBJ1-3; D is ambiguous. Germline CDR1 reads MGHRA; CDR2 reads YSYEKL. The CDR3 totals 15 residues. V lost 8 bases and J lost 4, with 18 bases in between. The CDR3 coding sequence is TGCGCCAGCTCCACTATATCCTCCGTGGGAAACACCATATATTTT. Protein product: CASSTISSVGNTIYF.